The 29 T cell receptor beta chains below come from one sample, sequenced in a study of blood T cell dynamics during melanoma immunotherapy. Method: immunoSEQ multiplex PCR; TCRdb's copy keeps in-frame clones and lacks some. The sample has roughly 10,000 clones, about 87% seen once. Time point noted: pre-treatment baseline. Sequences were derived from blood, sampled from a patient treated with checkpoint blockade. The receptor source for this set is a human donor with melanoma.

The chain links TRBV7-2 to TRBJ2-2; no clear D. Trimming cost V 6 bases and J 5 bases, with 7 bases left between them. From germline, CDR1 is SGHTA and CDR2 FQGNSA. This CDR3 is built from 12 residues. The CDR3 region is CASSFYTGELFF. The CDR3 DNA reads TGTGCCAGCAGTTTTTATACCGGGGAGCTGTTTTTT.

The V gene is TRBV5-6, the J gene TRBJ2-2, with TRBD1 matching 8 bases. Germline V gene lookup returns CDR1 SGHDT and CDR2 YYEEEE. The CDR3 is 15 residues long. The V gene end was trimmed by 4 bases and the J gene end by 3 bases; junction bases not matched to a gene: 5. CDR3 coding DNA: TGTGCCAGCAGCCTAGGACAGGGTTACACCGGGGAGCTGTTTTTT. Translated, it gives CASSLGQGYTGELFF.

The chain employs TRBV28 and TRBJ1-4, with TRBD1 identical over 9 bases. In germline, CDR1 is MDHEN, CDR2 SYDVKM. The CDR3 runs to 19 residues. V lost 6 bases to trimming and J lost 8 bases; unmatched junction nucleotides: 22. The CDR3: CASSPIYWTGAVPEEKLFF. The CDR3 bases are TGTGCCAGCAGCCCGATTTATTGGACAGGGGCGGTTCCAGAGGAAAAACTGTTTTTT.

This CDR3 is CASSQDPGGEQYV. CDR3 nucleotides: TGCGCCAGCAGCCAAGATCCAGGCGGCGAGCAGTACGTC. The chain has TRBV4-1 and TRBJ2-7; D not resolved. The CDR3 has 13 residues. Trimming removed 0 bases from V and 6 bases from J, with 9 bases in between. Looked up from germline, CDR1 is MGHRA and CDR2 is YSYEKL.

The chain has TRBV5-1 and TRBJ1-1, with a possible D match to TRBD1 (6 bases). Germline CDR1 SGHRS, CDR2 YFSETQ. CDR3 length: 13 amino acids. The ends were cut back, 2 bases at V and 4 bases at J, with 9 bases in the middle. CDR3 residues: CASSLTGTTEAFF. For the CDR3, the DNA is TGCGCCAGCAGCTTAACAGGGACCACTGAAGCTTTCTTT. Combining the CDR3 with reference TRBV5-1 and TRBJ1-1 gives the whole variable domain KAGVTQTPRYLIKTRGQQVTLSCSPISGHRSVSWYQQTPGQGLQFLFEYFSETQRNKGNFPGRFSGRQFSNSRSEMNVSTLELGDSALYLCASSLTGTTEAFFGQGTRLTVV.

This clone was counted once. The chain couples TRBV10-3 to TRBJ2-7; D remains ambiguous. Germline-derived CDR1 and CDR2 are ENHRY and SYGVKD. The CDR3 has 11 residues. With 6 bases removed from V and 1 base from J, the gap between germline ends came to 4 bases. CDR3 sequence (DNA): TGTGCCATCAGGGATTCCTACGAGCAGTACTTC. This encodes CAIRDSYEQYF.

This chain links TRBV9 with TRBJ1-6, with D unresolved. V lost 0 bases, J lost 4 bases, and 8 bases lay in between. Germline V gene lookup returns CDR1 SGDLS and CDR2 YYNGEE. The length of the CDR3 is 15 residues. The CDR3 loop is CASSVEAVYNSPLHF. In DNA form, the CDR3 reads TGTGCCAGCAGCGTAGAGGCCGTTTATAATTCACCCCTCCACTTT.

The CDR3 DNA is TGTGCCAGCAGCTCTAGGACAGGGGGCGAAGAGACCCAGTACTTC. Amino acid sequence: CASSSRTGGEETQYF. The chain is built from TRBV5-4 and TRBJ2-5, with 11 bases aligning to TRBD1. V gave up 3 bases and J gave up 3 bases; unmatched junction bases: 4. Germline lookup yields CDR1 SGHNT and CDR2 YYREEE (reference sequence). The CDR3 runs 15 residues.

The chain has TRBV5-8 and TRBJ1-1; possible D gene TRBD1, 6 bases. This CDR3 has 17 amino acids. The V gene lost 4 bases and the J gene lost 0 bases, with 19 bases spanning the gap. Germline assignment: CDR1 SGHTS and CDR2 YDEGEE. In DNA form, the CDR3 reads TGTGCCAGCAGCATGGGACACGCTAATATCATGAACACTGAAGCTTTCTTT. Its translation is CASSMGHANIMNTEAFF.

This clone was recorded only once. The chain is built from TRBV5-1 and TRBJ1-2, with unresolved D. CDR3 length: 13 amino acids. V dropped 0 bases and J dropped 2 bases, with 5 bases sitting between them. CDR1 SGHRS and CDR2 YFSETQ come from the germline V gene. Here the CDR3 DNA reads TGCGCCAGCAGCTTGGAACAGAACTATGGCTACACCTTC. Its protein product is CASSLEQNYGYTF. The full variable domain, completed using reference TRBV5-1 and TRBJ1-2, is KAGVTQTPRYLIKTRGQQVTLSCSPISGHRSVSWYQQTPGQGLQFLFEYFSETQRNKGNFPGRFSGRQFSNSRSEMNVSTLELGDSALYLCASSLEQNYGYTFGSGTRLTVV.

V usage is TRBV5-1 and J usage is TRBJ1-1; TRBD1 matches 8 bases. The CDR3 length is 18 residues. Trimming took 4 bases from V and 0 from J; bases not matched to a gene: 14. CDR1 is SGHRS, CDR2 YFSETQ, per germline. DNA of the CDR3: TGCGCCAGCAGCCACGCCGAGACAGGGGACAGTCTGAACACTGAAGCTTTCTTT. Translation gives CASSHAETGDSLNTEAFF.

This clone was seen a few times. The V call is TRBV29-1, the J call TRBJ1-1; D remains ambiguous. With 3 bases removed from V and 4 bases from J, the gap between germline ends came to 12 bases. This CDR3 has 13 amino acids. Germline V gene data show CDR1 as SQVTM and CDR2 as ANQGSEA. The CDR3 DNA reads TGCAGCGTTGACGATGACGGACTCACTGAAGCTTTCTTT. This codes for CSVDDDGLTEAFF.

The chain recombines TRBV9 with TRBJ2-1; D is uncertain. Germline assignment: CDR1 SGDLS and CDR2 YYNGEE. V dropped 3 bases and J dropped 0 bases, with 10 bases sitting between them. The CDR3 sequence is 15 residues long. CDR3 residues: CASSEDWSSYNEQFF. CDR3 sequence (DNA): TGTGCCAGCAGCGAAGACTGGAGCTCCTACAATGAGCAGTTCTTC.

The genes are TRBV2 and TRBJ2-5, with D hard to call. Trimming left V 6 bases short and J 2 bases short, with 10 bases between. From germline, CDR1 is SNHLY and CDR2 FYNNEI. This CDR3 comprises 13 residues. The DNA for the CDR3 is TGTGCCAGCAGCTACAGTCGACAAGAGACCCAGTACTTC. Translating gives CASSYSRQETQYF. The full variable domain, with the rest looked up from reference TRBV2 and TRBJ2-5, is EPEVTQTPSHQVTQMGQEVILRCVPISNHLYFYWYRQILGQKVEFLVSFYNNEISEKSEIFDDQFSVERPDGSNFTLKIRSTKLEDSAMYFCASSYSRQETQYFGPGTRLLVL.

CDR3 in amino acids: CASSGERLYGYTF. DNA of the CDR3: TGTGCCAGTAGTGGTGAAAGGCTTTATGGCTACACCTTC. The chain combines TRBV19 with TRBJ1-2; no firm D call. The CDR3 is 13 residues long. CDR1 and CDR2 (germline): LNHDA, SQIVND (reference sequence). Trimming removed 5 bases at V and 5 bases at J, with 12 bases between.

The CDR3: CSVVWAPGTEAFF. Written as DNA, the CDR3 is TGCAGCGTTGTATGGGCACCGGGGACTGAAGCTTTCTTT. The genes are TRBV29-1 and TRBJ1-1; D ambiguous. CDR1 and CDR2 (germline): SQVTM, ANQGSEA. The CDR3 extends over 13 amino acids. Between the trimmed V and J ends, which lost 4 bases and 5 bases, there was a span of 14 bases.

The V and J genes are TRBV10-3 and TRBJ1-5; D is ambiguous. This CDR3 comprises 14 residues. CDR1 ENHRY and CDR2 SYGVKD come from the germline V gene. V lost 0 bases to trimming and J lost 6 bases, with 9 bases between them. The CDR3 bases are TGTGCCATCAGTGAGTCAGGGAACAGTCAGCCCCAGCATTTT. It translates to CAISESGNSQPQHF.

J is TRBJ2-1 and V is TRBV9, with 9 nucleotides matching TRBD2. The CDR3 extends over 15 amino acids. V lost 4 bases, J lost 8 bases, and 10 bases stayed unmatched. From germline, CDR1 is SGDLS and CDR2 YYNGEE. The DNA of the CDR3 is TGTGCCAGCAGCCCAAGGGGTAGCGGGAGACATGAGCAGTTCTTC. Amino acid sequence: CASSPRGSGRHEQFF.

This chain connects TRBV11-2 to TRBJ2-1; 11 bases align to TRBD1. The V and J ends lost 5 bases and 9 bases, in that order; junction bases with no gene match: 6. Looked up from germline, CDR1 is SGHAT and CDR2 is FQNNGV. The CDR3 consists of 14 residues. CDR3 region: CASSIRTGGGEQFF. In DNA form, the CDR3 reads TGTGCCAGCAGCATCCGGACAGGGGGCGGTGAGCAGTTCTTC.

V and J are TRBV7-2 and TRBJ2-2; maybe TRBD2 (5 bases). The CDR3 sequence is 15 residues long. Germline CDR1 and CDR2: SGHTA and FQGNSA. Trimming stripped 5 bases from V and 2 bases from J, with 12 bases between. CDR3 sequence reads: CASSRGQLNTGELFF. CDR3 nucleotide sequence: TGTGCCAGCAGCAGAGGGCAATTAAACACCGGGGAGCTGTTTTTT. Based on the CDR3 plus reference TRBV7-2 and TRBJ2-2, the full variable domain is GAGVSQSPSNKVTEKGKDVELRCDPISGHTALYWYRQSLGQGLEFLIYFQGNSAPDKSGLPSDRFSAERTGGSVSTLTIQRTQQEDSAVYLCASSRGQLNTGELFFGEGSRLTVL.

V usage is TRBV27 and J usage is TRBJ2-6; D is possibly TRBD2 (5 bases). CDR3 length equals 16 residues. Per germline, CDR1 MNHEY and CDR2 SMNVEV (reference sequence). Trimming shortened V by 5 bases and J by 2 bases, and 13 bases separated the two germline ends. The CDR3 DNA is TGTGCCAGCAGTCCCCGAGGACTGACTGGGGCCAACGTCCTGACTTTC. It codes for CASSPRGLTGANVLTF.

V gene TRBV11-1 combines with J gene TRBJ2-5, with unresolved D. CDR3 length: 13 amino acids. Trimming pared 1 base from V and 3 bases from J, leaving 6 bases between. Germline-derived CDR1 and CDR2 are SGHAT and FQDESV (reference sequence). The CDR3 protein is CASSLDYEETQYF. The DNA for the CDR3 is TGTGCCAGCAGCTTAGACTACGAAGAGACCCAGTACTTC. Complete variable domain (other parts from reference TRBV11-1 and TRBJ2-5): EAEVAQSPRYKITEKSQAVAFWCDPISGHATLYWYRQILGQGPELLVQFQDESVVDDSQLPKDRFSAERLKGVDSTLKIQPAELGDSAMYLCASSLDYEETQYFGPGTRLLVL.

The chain carries TRBV7-9 and TRBJ2-2, with 12 bases aligning to TRBD2. This CDR3 has 15 residues. CDR1 and CDR2 from the germline V gene are SEHNR and FQNEAQ (reference sequence). Trimming at V came to 7 bases and at J to 5 bases, leaving 5 bases not matched to a gene. The CDR3 is CASTTGTSGTGELFF. The CDR3 DNA sequence: TGTGCCAGCACCACAGGGACTAGCGGGACCGGGGAGCTGTTTTTT. Supplemented by reference TRBV7-9 and TRBJ2-2, the full variable domain reads DTGVSQNPRHKITKRGQNVTFRCDPISEHNRLYWYRQTLGQGPEFLTYFQNEAQLEKSRLLSDRFSAERPKGSFSTLEIQRTEQGDSAMYLCASTTGTSGTGELFFGEGSRLTVL.

V is TRBV5-4 and J is TRBJ2-5; D call uncertain. Trimming took 4 bases from V and 5 from J, leaving 15 bases between them. The CDR3 consists of 14 residues. The germline CDR1 and CDR2 sequences are SGHNT and YYREEE (reference sequence). The CDR3 DNA follows: TGTGCCAGCAGCCCAACGGACGGGCGGGAGACCCAGTACTTC. This sequence encodes CASSPTDGRETQYF.

The rearrangement links TRBV6-5 to TRBJ2-5, with 9 bases identical to TRBD1. V lost 5 bases, J lost 4 bases, and 5 bases stayed unmatched. The CDR3 contains 14 residues. CDR1 and CDR2 from the germline V gene are MNHEY and SVGAGI. In DNA, the CDR3 is TGTGCCAGCAGTCGTGGGACAGGGCCAGAGACCCAGTACTTC. Its translation is CASSRGTGPETQYF.

V gene TRBV29-1 combines with J gene TRBJ2-1; either TRBD1 or TRBD2 may supply D (6 bases each). The germline V gene encodes CDR1 SQVTM and CDR2 ANQGSEA. The CDR3 runs 12 residues. V lost 7 bases, J lost 7 bases, and 14 bases lay in between. The CDR3 coding sequence is TGCAGCGCTGCAAGGGGGAGGAATGAGCAGTTCTTC. This codes for CSAARGRNEQFF.

The genes are TRBV18 and TRBJ1-1; a weak D match, TRBD1 (6 bases). Germline loops: CDR1 KGHSH, CDR2 LQKENI. This CDR3 is 14 amino acids long. The V gene lost 0 bases and the J gene lost 4 bases, with 9 bases spanning the gap. The CDR3 bases are TGTGCCAGCTCACCACCCGCCAGGGGCACTGAAGCTTTCTTT. This gives the protein CASSPPARGTEAFF.

The chain uses TRBV5-1 and TRBJ2-6; D not certain. The CDR3 is 15 amino acids. Germline values: CDR1 SGHRS, CDR2 YFSETQ. Deletions cut 4 bases from V and 1 base from J, with 9 bases between. CDR3 amino acids: CASSPGLSGANVLTF. The CDR3 DNA reads as TGCGCCAGCAGCCCTGGGTTATCTGGGGCCAACGTCCTGACTTTC.

The gene calls are TRBV28 and TRBJ1-6; D is unresolved. Germline CDR1 reads MDHEN; CDR2 reads SYDVKM. The CDR3 covers 12 residues. The V gene lost 2 bases and the J gene lost 7 bases, with 3 bases spanning the gap. CDR3 loop: CASSLQNSPLHF. DNA for the CDR3: TGTGCCAGCAGTTTACAGAATTCACCCCTCCACTTT.